The T cell receptor (beta chain) under discussion was sequenced for a study of graft-versus-host responses after intestinal transplantation. Overall study: Every transplant recipient was induced with anti-thymocyte globulin, then maintained on tacrolimus and steroids for 2 to 4 years. Study-level findings and limits: Early after transplant, HvG clones declined as circulating GvH clones peaked.

Profiling relied on immunoSEQ multiplex PCR, and the TCRdb table lists in-frame clones only, not all of them. Of some 46,000 clones in the sample, 85% to 95% are singletons; the top ten hold 1.6%. Notes on this clone: What it recognizes is unknown.

Germline V gene data show CDR1 as SGHNT and CDR2 as YYREEE (reference sequence). V dropped 1 base and J dropped 3; count of bases not matched to a gene: 10. The CDR3 loop spans 17 amino acids. The TCR comes from a human patient who received an intestinal transplant, so some T cells may come from the graft donor. The chain has TRBV5-4 and TRBJ1-3, with 7 bases matching TRBD1. Sequenced here: PBMCs, sampled around 48 weeks after intestinal transplant. The CDR3 here is CASSLTENRGGGNTIYF. The CDR3 DNA reads TGTGCCAGCAGCTTGACCGAAAACAGGGGTGGTGGAAACACCATATATTTT.